Presented here are 32 T cell receptor beta chains from one specimen sequenced in a study of CD8+CD57+ T cells in acquired aplastic anemia. The template for TCR beta VDJ and CDR3 sequence profiling was genomic DNA. TCRdb re-called the reads through MiXCR, storing one row per CDR3 protein. Among roughly 420,000 distinct CDR3 sequences listed, just under 70% were seen once. Material for sequencing was sorted CD4+, CD8+, or CD8+CD57+ T cells (not recorded which) from PBMCs. These receptor sequences come from a human donor in good health, serving as a control.

Regarding this clonotype: Germline is not matched at one junction end, which may reflect a read error. The rearrangement uses TRBV10-3 and TRBJ2-7; D could derive from TRBD1 or TRBD2 (5 bases each). In germline, CDR1 is ENHRY, CDR2 SYGVKD. The CDR3 consists of 14 residues. In DNA form, the CDR3 reads TGTGCCATCAGTGAAGGGACGGAACTCTACGAGCAGCACTTC. This translates into CAISEGTELYEQHF.

J is TRBJ1-2 and V is TRBV2, with no clear D. The V end was cut by 7 bases, the J end by 3 bases, with 15 bases between. This CDR3 comprises 14 residues. Germline assignment: CDR1 SNHLY and CDR2 FYNNEI. The CDR3 DNA reads TGTGCCAGCACCTTAACGGTGGTTCACTATGGCTACACCTTC. It codes for CASTLTVVHYGYTF.

The gene calls are TRBV5-1 and TRBJ2-3, with D unresolved. CDR3 length equals 12 residues. From germline, CDR1 is SGHRS and CDR2 YFSETQ. V was clipped by 9 bases and J by 3 bases, with 11 bases between them. The CDR3 sequence is CATRAGTDTQYF. The CDR3 region has the DNA TGCGCCACCCGAGCCGGGACAGATACGCAGTATTTT.

The sample holds many counts of this clonotype. The V call is TRBV7-2, the J call TRBJ2-5, with a tentative D call TRBD2 (6 bases). With 2 bases removed from V and 5 bases from J, the gap between germline ends came to 18 bases. In germline, CDR1 is SGHTA, CDR2 FQGNSA. This CDR3 spans 16 amino acids. The CDR3 DNA sequence: TGTGCCAGCAGCTTATCCGCGCTTCGGGGGATGGAGACCCAGTACTTC. As protein: CASSLSALRGMETQYF.

The V and J genes are TRBV9 and TRBJ1-1; tentative D call: TRBD1 (6 bases). The CDR3 runs 14 residues. Deletions cut 0 bases from V and 4 bases from J, with 10 bases between. Germline V gives CDR1 SGDLS, CDR2 YYNGEE. For the CDR3, the DNA is TGTGCCAGCAGCGTAGCAGGGGTTTTCACTGAAGCTTTCTTT. Protein sequence: CASSVAGVFTEAFF.

The chain has TRBV7-2 and TRBJ2-7; 7 bases align to TRBD1. The trim removed 1 base at V and 5 bases at J, leaving 2 bases unmatched. The germline gives CDR1 SGHTA, CDR2 FQGNSA. The length of the CDR3 is 13 residues. The CDR3 bases are TGTGCCAGCAGCTTAGGAGGACAGGACGAGCAGTACTTC. It codes for CASSLGGQDEQYF.

This clonotype was seen repeatedly, ten times or more. This chain uses TRBV7-2 with TRBJ1-3; D perhaps matches TRBD1 (6 bases). This CDR3 is built from 14 residues. Trimming pared 5 bases from V and 0 bases from J, leaving 8 bases between. CDR1 is SGHTA and CDR2 is FQGNSA in the germline V gene. The CDR3 reads CASSGDNSGNTIYF. The CDR3 nucleotides are TGTGCCAGCAGCGGGGACAACTCTGGAAACACCATATATTTT.

About this clonotype itself: As the CDR3 is not closed by the conserved phenylalanine or tryptophan, this likely results from a read error. Because the CDR3's place on the DNA is in doubt, the DNA is left out and the CDR3 is given as listed by TCRdb. The chain recombines TRBV7-8 with TRBJ2-1. The germline CDR1 and CDR2 sequences are SGHVS and FQNEAQ. The CDR3 has 12 amino acids, counting both end residues. CDR3 sequence reads: CASSLAGNEQCY.

This clonotype showed up just once. Here the CDR3 omits its conserved ending phenylalanine or tryptophan, so a read error is the likely source. The CDR3 nucleotides read TGTGCCAGCAGTTTATTGAAATGGAATGAAGCTTTCTTG. Translated: CASSLLKWNEAFL. J is TRBJ1-1 and V is TRBV7-4; unclear D gene. Germline CDR1 and CDR2: SGHVT and SQSDAQ. This CDR3 spans 13 amino acids. Trimming removed 6 bases at V and 7 bases at J, with 15 bases between.

The rearrangement links TRBV19 to TRBJ1-2, with D possibly being TRBD1 (6 bases). Trimming removed 1 base from V and 4 bases from J, with 13 bases in between. CDR1 and CDR2 (germline): LNHDA, SQIVND (reference sequence). CDR3 length: 15 amino acids. The CDR3 region has the DNA TGTGCCAGTAGTATAGTCTTGACAGGCAGCTATGGCTACACCTTC. Residues: CASSIVLTGSYGYTF.

V usage is TRBV2 and J usage is TRBJ1-6; D gene unclear. CDR1 is SNHLY, CDR2 FYNNEI, per germline. The V end was cut by 6 bases, the J end by 0 bases, with 15 bases between. There are 17 residues in the CDR3. The CDR3 protein is CASSPSRDYSYNSPLHF. As DNA, the CDR3 is TGTGCCAGCAGCCCCTCGAGGGATTACTCCTATAATTCACCCCTCCACTTT.

The chain couples TRBV6-5 to TRBJ2-7; 7 positions agree with TRBD2. This CDR3 spans 14 amino acids. The germline V gene encodes CDR1 MNHEY and CDR2 SVGAGI. With V trimmed by 6 bases and J by 2 bases, 7 bases remained unmatched. The CDR3 sequence: CASRQPGTTYEQYF. DNA of the CDR3: TGTGCCAGCAGGCAGCCAGGGACTACCTACGAGCAGTACTTC.

The DNA for the CDR3 is TGTGCCAGCAGCGGTGACCCCTCAAACAACACCATACATCATTTT. Translation: CASSGDPSNNTIHHF. The chain couples TRBV7-2 to TRBJ1-5; D uncertain. The germline V and J ends were trimmed by 5 bases and 16 bases, with 27 bases remaining between them. There are 15 residues in the CDR3. Germline CDR1 SGHTA, CDR2 FQGNSA.

The J gene is TRBJ2-5, the V gene TRBV5-6; 9 bases align to TRBD2. The CDR3 totals 15 residues. Germline values: CDR1 SGHDT, CDR2 YYEEEE. Trimming cost V 3 bases and J 5 bases; bases outside gene matches: 8. CDR3: CASSYQRGDSETQYF. Here the CDR3 DNA reads TGTGCCAGCAGCTACCAGCGGGGGGACTCGGAGACCCAGTACTTC. Full variable domain (missing parts from reference TRBV5-6 and TRBJ2-5): DAGVTQSPTHLIKTRGQQVTLRCSPKSGHDTVSWYQQALGQGPQFIFQYYEEEERQRGNFPDRFSGHQFPNYSSELNVNALLLGDSALYLCASSYQRGDSETQYFGPGTRLLVL.

J is TRBJ2-5 and V is TRBV11-2; D may be TRBD1 or TRBD2 (5 bases each). The V and J ends lost 5 bases and 7 bases respectively, with 8 bases between them. The CDR3 covers 11 residues. Germline V lookup: CDR1 SGHAT, CDR2 FQNNGV. The CDR3 nucleotides are TGTGCCAGCAGCCCCGGGACGACCCAGTACTTC. Translation: CASSPGTTQYF.

The V gene is TRBV12-3 or TRBV12-4, the J gene TRBJ2-7; 13 nucleotides align to TRBD2. This CDR3 comprises 16 residues. J gave up 1 base and V 6 bases, and 6 bases lay outside the gene matches. CDR3 amino acids: CASRSGLAGASYEQYF. As DNA, the CDR3 is TGTGCCAGCAGATCAGGACTAGCGGGGGCGTCCTACGAGCAGTACTTC.

Turning to this clonotype: One end of the junction fails to match germline, which may point to a read error. The V and J genes are TRBV5-1 and TRBJ1-2; D remains unclear. The CDR3 length is 15 residues. The germline V gene has CDR1 SGHRS and CDR2 YFSETQ. DNA of the CDR3: TGTGCCAGCAGCCTGAGACCGCACACCGGGGATGGCTACACCTTC. Translating it yields CASSLRPHTGDGYTF.

The V gene is TRBV7-8, the J gene TRBJ2-3; the match to TRBD2 covers 7 bases. Germline V lookup: CDR1 SGHVS, CDR2 FQNEAQ. With V trimmed by 5 bases and J by 8 bases, 13 bases remained unmatched. CDR3 length: 15 amino acids. The CDR3 DNA reads TGTGCCAGCAGCGGGAAGAGCGGGGTAGTTGGTACGCAGTATTTT. It specifies CASSGKSGVVGTQYF.

This clonotype was counted only a few times. The CDR3 DNA follows: TGCAGCGTTGATGACGAAAGGAACACCATATATTTT. Its protein is CSVDDERNTIYF. The rearrangement links TRBV29-1 to TRBJ1-3; D is unclear. V lost 3 bases and J 7 bases, leaving 10 bases between the germline ends. This CDR3 spans 12 amino acids. Germline assignment: CDR1 SQVTM and CDR2 ANQGSEA.

The chain joins TRBV11-2 to TRBJ1-2, with D possibly matching TRBD1 (5 bases). The V end was cut by 5 bases, the J end by 7 bases, with 17 bases between. This CDR3 region has 14 residues. CDR1 is SGHAT and CDR2 is FQNNGV in the germline V gene. CDR3 residues: CASSPTSGARGYTF. The DNA of the CDR3 is TGTGCCAGCAGCCCTACCTCTGGGGCGCGTGGCTACACCTTC.

The J gene is TRBJ1-6, the V gene TRBV4-3; a weak D match, TRBD1 (5 bases). The ends were cut back, 6 bases at V and 7 bases at J, with 13 bases in the middle. This CDR3 contains 14 residues. Germline CDR1 LGHNA, CDR2 YSLEER. This chain's CDR3 is CASSLDIINSPLHF. The CDR3 DNA reads as TGCGCCAGCAGTCTGGACATAATCAATTCACCCCTCCACTTT.

Ten or more counts support this clonotype. This chain links TRBV20-1 with TRBJ1-2; D call uncertain. The germline CDR1 and CDR2 sequences are DFQATT and SNEGSKA (reference sequence). The CDR3 runs to 14 residues. The V end was cut by 5 bases, the J end by 2 bases, with 15 bases between. CDR3 region: CSAPSTVGNYGYTF. CDR3 bases: TGCAGTGCTCCCTCGACGGTGGGGAACTATGGCTACACCTTC.

Of note for this clonotype: A junction end diverges from the germline sequence, so it may reflect a read error. The rearrangement links TRBV7-9 to TRBJ2-7, with D uncertain. The CDR3 spans 12 residues. The germline CDR1 and CDR2 sequences are SEHNR and FQNEAQ (reference sequence). CDR3 nucleotide sequence: TGTACCAGTGAGATGCAGGCCTACGAGCAGTACTTC. Translating gives CTSEMQAYEQYF.

This clonotype was found once. One junction end does not reproduce the germline sequence, and a read error may be involved. The chain is built from TRBV9 and TRBJ1-2; TRBD1 might be the D (5 bases). In germline, CDR1 is SGDLS, CDR2 YYNGEE. The CDR3 loop spans 14 amino acids. The CDR3 reads CASSVVPEGTEASF. As DNA, the CDR3 is TGTGCCAGCAGCGTAGTGCCCGAAGGGACGGAAGCTTCCTTC.

This clonotype was recorded at least ten times. This chain joins TRBV20-1 and TRBJ1-2, with 9 bases matching TRBD1. Unmatched junction bases numbered 10, after V lost 2 bases and J lost 6 bases. The CDR3 contains 15 residues. Germline V gene sequence: CDR1 DFQATT, CDR2 SNEGSKA (reference sequence). The CDR3 sequence is CSARSPDRGIDGYTF. DNA for the CDR3: TGCAGTGCTAGATCGCCCGACAGGGGGATCGATGGCTACACCTTC.

This clonotype was picked up one time. This chain joins TRBV5-1 and TRBJ2-1; D may be TRBD1 (6 bases). The CDR3 extends over 15 amino acids. V was trimmed by 0 bases and J by 4 bases, leaving 11 bases between them. CDR1 and CDR2 from the germline V gene are SGHRS and YFSETQ. CDR3 in amino acids: CASSLATGPYNEQFF. The CDR3 DNA follows: TGCGCCAGCAGCTTGGCCACAGGGCCGTACAATGAGCAGTTCTTC.

Worth noting for this clonotype: Germline is not matched at one junction end, which may reflect a read error. The chain combines TRBV7-9 with TRBJ1-6; 7 positions match TRBD1. CDR1 is SEHNR, CDR2 FQNEAQ, per germline (reference sequence). The length of the CDR3 is 14 residues. The CDR3 DNA is TGTGCCAGCAGCCCCGACAGGGCAAAGACAGATACGCAGTTT. Its translation is CASSPDRAKTDTQF.

In this sample, this clonotype turned up many times. The chain joins TRBV19 to TRBJ2-5; possible D gene TRBD1, 5 bases. Germline-derived CDR1 and CDR2 are LNHDA and SQIVND (reference sequence). Trimming took off 3 bases at V and 5 bases at J, with 13 bases between the two ends. The CDR3 contains 14 residues. In DNA form, the CDR3 reads TGTGCCAGTAGTATTAAGGGGCGATGGGAGACCCAGTACTTC. It yields the protein CASSIKGRWETQYF. The full variable domain, in which reference TRBV19 and TRBJ2-5 provide the parts outside the CDR3, is DGGITQSPKYLFRKEGQNVTLSCEQNLNHDAMYWYRQDPGQGLRLIYYSQIVNDFQKGDIAEGYSVSREKKESFPLTVTSAQKNPTAFYLCASSIKGRWETQYFGPGTRLLVL.

To note about this clonotype: Without the conserved terminal phenylalanine or tryptophan, this CDR3 likely stems from a read error. This chain connects TRBV19 to TRBJ1-2; TRBD1 might be the D (5 bases). Trimming took off 6 bases at V and 5 bases at J, with 13 bases between the two ends. Germline CDR1 is LNHDA and CDR2 is SQIVND (reference sequence). The CDR3 is made up of 13 amino acids. In DNA, the CDR3 is TGTGCCAGTAGGCAACGGGGGAATTATGGCTACACCCTC. This codes for CASRQRGNYGYTL.

This rearrangement joins TRBV10-3 to TRBJ2-7; a possible D gene is TRBD2 (6 bases). Trimming took 10 bases from V and 5 from J, leaving 18 bases between them. This CDR3 comprises 13 residues. Germline V gene data show CDR1 as ENHRY and CDR2 as SYGVKD. CDR3 sequence: CATAGTGRNEQYF. DNA of the CDR3: TGTGCCACGGCGGGCACTGGGAGGAACGAGCAGTACTTC.

With respect to this clonotype: At one end the junction does not follow the germline gene, possibly because of a read error. The gene calls are TRBV6-5 and TRBJ2-7; D is uncertain. Germline V gives CDR1 MNHEY, CDR2 SVGAGI. The CDR3 is made up of 17 amino acids. CDR3 in DNA: TGTGCCAGCAGCCCCCCCAATTTTGTTTCAGTCGTCCACGAGCAGTACTTT. Translated, it gives CASSPPNFVSVVHEQYF.

The sample holds one count of this clonotype. An end of the junction does not agree with germline; a read error may underlie this. This rearrangement joins TRBV7-2 to TRBJ2-7; no reliable D call. CDR3 length: 13 amino acids. Germline assignment: CDR1 SGHTA and CDR2 FQGNSA. CDR3 nucleotide sequence: TGTGCCAGCAGCTTAGAGGGCTCCTACGAGCAGTCCTTC. Protein: CASSLEGSYEQSF.